This T cell receptor (beta chain) was recorded in a study of T cell responses to AZD1222 COVID-19 vaccine. Profiled with immunoSEQ multiplex PCR; TCRdb holds only in-frame clones, not every one. The data contain more than 100,000 clones, 65% to 90% of them singletons. Germline V gene lookup returns CDR1 LGHDT and CDR2 YNNKEL (reference sequence). Trimming took off 1 base at V and 5 bases at J, with 17 bases between the two ends. The CDR3 runs 16 residues. This sequence originates from an adult in good health. The V and J genes are TRBV3-1 (or the pseudogene TRBV3-2) and TRBJ1-1; tentative D call: TRBD1 (6 bases). The material sequenced was peripheral blood, taken on day 0 of AZD1222 vaccination. The CDR3, as DNA: TGTGCCAGCAGCCAAGTGGGTCGGGGGGCAAGAACTGAAGCTTTCTTT. It is translated as CASSQVGRGARTEAFF.